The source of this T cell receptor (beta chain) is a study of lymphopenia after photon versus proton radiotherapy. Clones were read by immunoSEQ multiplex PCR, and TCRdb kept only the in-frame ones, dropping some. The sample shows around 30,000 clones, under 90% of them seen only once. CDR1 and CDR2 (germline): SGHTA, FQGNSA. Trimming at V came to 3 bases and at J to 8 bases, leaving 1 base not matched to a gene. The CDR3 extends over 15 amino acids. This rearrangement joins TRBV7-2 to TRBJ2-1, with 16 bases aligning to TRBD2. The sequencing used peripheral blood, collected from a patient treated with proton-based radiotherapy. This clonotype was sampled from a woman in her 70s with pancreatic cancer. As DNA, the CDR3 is TGTGCCAGCAGCTTGGGGACTAGCGGGAGGGATGAGCAGTTCTTC. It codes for CASSLGTSGRDEQFF.